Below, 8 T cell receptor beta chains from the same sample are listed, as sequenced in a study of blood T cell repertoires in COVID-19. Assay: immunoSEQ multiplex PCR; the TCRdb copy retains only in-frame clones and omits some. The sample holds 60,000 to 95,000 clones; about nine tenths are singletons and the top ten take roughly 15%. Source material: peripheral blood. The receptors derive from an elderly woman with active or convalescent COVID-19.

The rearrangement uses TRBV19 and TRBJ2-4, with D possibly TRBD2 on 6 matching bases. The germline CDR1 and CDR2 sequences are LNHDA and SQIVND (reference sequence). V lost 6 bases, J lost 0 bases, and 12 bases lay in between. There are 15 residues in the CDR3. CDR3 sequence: CASSDGGLAKNIQYF. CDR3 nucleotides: TGTGCCAGTAGCGATGGGGGGTTAGCCAAAAACATTCAGTACTTC. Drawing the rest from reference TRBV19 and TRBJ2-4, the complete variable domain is DGGITQSPKYLFRKEGQNVTLSCEQNLNHDAMYWYRQDPGQGLRLIYYSQIVNDFQKGDIAEGYSVSREKKESFPLTVTSAQKNPTAFYLCASSDGGLAKNIQYFGAGTRLSVL.

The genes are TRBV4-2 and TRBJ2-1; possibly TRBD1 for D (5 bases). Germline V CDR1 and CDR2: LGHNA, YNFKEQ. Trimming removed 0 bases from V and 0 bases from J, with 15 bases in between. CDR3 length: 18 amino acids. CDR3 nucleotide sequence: TGTGCCAGCAGCCAAGATTTTGGGGCCGGGTACTCCTACAATGAGCAGTTCTTC. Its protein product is CASSQDFGAGYSYNEQFF.

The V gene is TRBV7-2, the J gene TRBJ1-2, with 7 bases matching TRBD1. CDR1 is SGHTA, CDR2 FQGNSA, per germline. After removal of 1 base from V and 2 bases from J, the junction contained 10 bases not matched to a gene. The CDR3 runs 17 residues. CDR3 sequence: CASSLGPTLQGNYGYTF. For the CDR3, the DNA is TGTGCCAGCAGCTTAGGTCCCACCCTACAGGGGAACTATGGCTACACCTTC.

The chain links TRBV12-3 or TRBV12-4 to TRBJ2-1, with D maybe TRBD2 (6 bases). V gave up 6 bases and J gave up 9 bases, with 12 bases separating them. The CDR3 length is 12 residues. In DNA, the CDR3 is TGTGCCAGCAGCCCCGGAGGGGTTGAGCAGTTCTTC. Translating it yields CASSPGGVEQFF.

As DNA, the CDR3 is TGTGCCAGCAGTGAATACACGGGTGATTCACCCCTCCACTTT. It specifies CASSEYTGDSPLHF. The V gene is TRBV6-1, the J gene TRBJ1-6; no clear D. V lost 2 bases, J lost 8 bases, and 10 bases lay in between. CDR3 length: 14 amino acids. Germline V gene sequence: CDR1 MNHNS, CDR2 SASEGT.

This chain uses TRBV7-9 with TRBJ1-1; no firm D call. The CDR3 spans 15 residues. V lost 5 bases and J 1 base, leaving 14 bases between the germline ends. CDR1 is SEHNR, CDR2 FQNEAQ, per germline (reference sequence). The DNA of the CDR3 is TGTGCCAGCAGCCTCGCGGGAAGAGGGAACACTGAAGCTTTCTTT. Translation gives CASSLAGRGNTEAFF.

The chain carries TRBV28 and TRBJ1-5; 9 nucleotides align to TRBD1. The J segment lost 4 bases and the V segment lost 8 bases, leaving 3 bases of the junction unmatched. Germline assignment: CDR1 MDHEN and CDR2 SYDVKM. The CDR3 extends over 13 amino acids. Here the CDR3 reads CASGTGHNQPQHF. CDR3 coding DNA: TGTGCCAGCGGGACAGGGCATAATCAGCCCCAGCATTTT. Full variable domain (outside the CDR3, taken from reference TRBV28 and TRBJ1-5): DVKVTQSSRYLVKRTGEKVFLECVQDMDHENMFWYRQDPGLGLRLIYFSYDVKMKEKGDIPEGYSVSREKKERFSLILESASTNQTSMYLCASGTGHNQPQHFGDGTRLSIL.

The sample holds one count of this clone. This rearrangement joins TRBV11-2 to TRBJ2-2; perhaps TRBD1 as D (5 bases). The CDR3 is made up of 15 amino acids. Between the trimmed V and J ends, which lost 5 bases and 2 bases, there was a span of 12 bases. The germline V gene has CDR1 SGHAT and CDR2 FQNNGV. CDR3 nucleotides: TGTGCCAGCAGCGGAGCAGGACAAAACACCGGGGAGCTGTTTTTT. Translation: CASSGAGQNTGELFF.